This TCR beta chain was captured by sequencing in a study of long-term antiretroviral therapy in people with HIV. About this clone itself: Its target is unknown.

General study points: Therapy changes, viral resistance and ART adherence were not documented in the available data.

This CDR3 spans 12 amino acids. CDR1 SGDLS and CDR2 YYNGEE come from the germline V gene. The trim removed 0 bases at V and 7 bases at J, leaving 0 bases unmatched. Samples were assayed with immunoSEQ v3.0 at survey level. What sequencing targeted per sample was about 35,000-50,000 T-cell genomes. Only in-frame clones appear in the TCRdb table, and some are missing; sequencing was by immunoSEQ multiplex PCR. The data contain under 20,000 clones, roughly 80% of them singletons. The sample here was unsorted PBMCs, taken around 2.1 years before starting antiretroviral therapy. This clonotype was obtained from a man in his thirties or forties with HIV. The rearrangement joins TRBV9 to TRBJ2-7; 8 positions agree with TRBD2. DNA of the CDR3: TGTGCCAGCAGCGTAGGCGGGGGGGAGCAGTACTTC. Its protein is CASSVGGGEQYF.